The 17 T cell receptor beta chains below all came from one sample that was sequenced in a study of identical twins. TCRdb called the 5' RACE reads again in MiXCR, with one record for every CDR3 protein. The table lists some 730,000 distinct CDR3 sequences, around a sixth of them singletons. The sample was also reused in another study, on T cells expressing NK-cell markers.

Material for sequencing was PBMCs. Receptor source: a woman aged 18-29 years in good health.

This clonotype was observed a handful of times. The J gene is TRBJ2-3, the V gene TRBV10-3, with 9 bases matching TRBD2. This CDR3 is built from 15 residues. Germline CDR1 reads ENHRY; CDR2 reads SYGVKD. The junction had 4 bases not matched to a gene; V was cut back by 4 bases and J by 2 bases. The CDR3 sequence: CAISARTSVTDTQYF. For the CDR3, the DNA is TGTGCCATCAGTGCGAGGACTAGCGTCACAGATACGCAGTATTTT.

This chain links TRBV3-1 with TRBJ2-3, with D possibly matching TRBD2 (6 bases). There are 17 residues in the CDR3. Between the trimmed V and J ends, which lost 0 bases and 3 bases, there was a span of 16 bases. Germline assignment: CDR1 LGHDT and CDR2 YNNKEL (reference sequence). The CDR3 DNA sequence: TGTGCCAGCAGCCAAGATGCCGGGAGTCTATGGACAGATACGCAGTATTTT. Its translation is CASSQDAGSLWTDTQYF.

This clonotype showed up just a few times. This chain links TRBV7-9 with TRBJ2-3; the match to TRBD2 covers 11 bases. Trimming cost V 8 bases and J 6 bases; bases outside gene matches: 13. The CDR3 contains 16 residues. In germline, CDR1 is SEHNR, CDR2 FQNEAQ (reference sequence). The CDR3 bases are TGTGCCAGCGGATCTAGCGGGGGGACGCACAGTGATACGCAGTATTTT. This encodes CASGSSGGTHSDTQYF.

The chain recombines TRBV10-3 with TRBJ1-4; D not resolved. CDR3 length: 12 residues. V was clipped by 10 bases and J by 0 bases, with 6 bases between them. Germline-derived CDR1 and CDR2 are ENHRY and SYGVKD. The CDR3 coding sequence is TGTGCCACGTCCGCAACTAATGAAAAACTGTTTTTT. It yields the protein CATSATNEKLFF.

The genes are TRBV6-1 and TRBJ2-2; D may match TRBD1 or TRBD2 (5 bases each). The V and J ends lost 2 bases and 7 bases respectively, with 14 bases between them. CDR1 MNHNS and CDR2 SASEGT come from the germline V gene. The CDR3 contains 15 residues. CDR3 protein: CASSERGPHIGELFF. CDR3 nucleotides: TGTGCCAGCAGTGAAAGGGGACCCCATATCGGGGAGCTGTTTTTT.

The gene calls are TRBV27 and TRBJ2-1; 7 nucleotides match TRBD2. This CDR3 contains 15 residues. V lost 1 base, J lost 6 bases, and 6 bases stayed unmatched. From germline, CDR1 is MNHEY and CDR2 SMNVEV (reference sequence). CDR3 bases: TGTGCCAGCAGTTTATTCTGGACTAGTAGCAATGAGCAGTTCTTC. Protein: CASSLFWTSSNEQFF.

V is TRBV25-1 and J is TRBJ1-2, with D unresolved. V lost 5 bases to trimming and J lost 5 bases, with 18 bases between them. The germline V gene encodes CDR1 MGHDK and CDR2 SYGVNS. This CDR3 region has 15 residues. The CDR3 region is CASSSVGWLFYGYTF. The CDR3, as DNA: TGTGCCAGCAGTTCGGTAGGATGGTTATTTTATGGCTACACCTTC.

The V call is TRBV6-2 or TRBV6-3, the J call TRBJ2-1, with 9 bases lining up with TRBD1. The J segment lost 1 base and the V segment lost 6 bases, leaving 22 bases of the junction unmatched. CDR3 length equals 21 residues. Germline lookup yields CDR1 MNHEY and CDR2 SVGEGT. CDR3 coding DNA: TGTGCCAGCAGCCCCGGGACAGGGCGACCCCGTACTAGCGCGTCCTACAATGAGCAGTTCTTC. Translating it yields CASSPGTGRPRTSASYNEQFF.

This chain links TRBV7-9 with TRBJ1-6; weak D call: TRBD1 (5 bases). Between the trimmed V and J ends, which lost 2 bases and 6 bases, there was a span of 11 bases. Germline CDR1 SEHNR, CDR2 FQNEAQ (reference sequence). The length of the CDR3 is 15 residues. CDR3 protein: CASSLLGPPNSPLHF. CDR3 in DNA: TGTGCCAGCAGCTTATTGGGGCCACCTAATTCACCCCTCCACTTT.

The rearrangement uses TRBV12-3 or TRBV12-4 and TRBJ2-1, with 8 bases matching TRBD2. The length of the CDR3 is 15 residues. V was pared by 6 bases and J by 10 bases, with 14 bases of the junction left unmatched. In nucleotides, the CDR3 is TGTGCCAGCAGCACCCTGGGGGCGGGGGGAAGGGAGCAGTTCTTC. This encodes CASSTLGAGGREQFF.

This sequence joins TRBV3-1 and TRBJ2-1; D gene ambiguous. The CDR3 has 12 residues. Trimming cost V 2 bases and J 6 bases, with 5 bases left between them. Germline V lookup: CDR1 LGHDT, CDR2 YNNKEL (reference sequence). This chain's CDR3 is CASSQTINEQFF. The CDR3 DNA follows: TGTGCCAGCAGCCAAACGATCAATGAGCAGTTCTTC.

This clonotype was seen only once. The rearrangement links TRBV18 to TRBJ2-7, with D unresolved. CDR1 is KGHSH, CDR2 LQKENI, per germline. Trimming removed 0 bases from V and 3 bases from J, with 6 bases in between. The CDR3 is made up of 13 amino acids. DNA of the CDR3: TGTGCCAGCTCACCACCTGTGGGCTACGAGCAGTACTTC. It encodes CASSPPVGYEQYF.

The rearrangement joins TRBV6-5 to TRBJ1-1; D is unresolved. CDR3 length: 14 residues. Germline values: CDR1 MNHEY, CDR2 SVGAGI. Between the trimmed V and J ends, which lost 0 bases and 5 bases, there was a span of 10 bases. The chain's CDR3 is CASSYSNARTEAFF. The CDR3 DNA is TGTGCCAGCAGTTACTCGAATGCGAGGACTGAAGCTTTCTTT.

This clonotype has only a few counts. J is TRBJ2-7 and V is TRBV7-8; D not certain. Trimming took 5 bases from V and 3 from J, leaving 8 bases between them. The length of the CDR3 is 12 residues. Germline CDR1 reads SGHVS; CDR2 reads FQNEAQ. The CDR3 region is CASSMGIYEQYF. CDR3 sequence (DNA): TGTGCCAGCAGCATGGGAATCTACGAGCAGTACTTC. The complete variable domain, with remaining parts taken from reference TRBV7-8 and TRBJ2-7, reads GAGVSQSPRYKVAKRGQDVALRCDPISGHVSLFWYQQALGQGPEFLTYFQNEAQLDKSGLPSDRFFAERPEGSVSTLKIQRTQQEDSAVYLCASSMGIYEQYFGPGTRLTVT.

A few counts support this clonotype. The J gene is TRBJ2-7, the V gene TRBV12-3 or TRBV12-4; D possibly corresponds to TRBD1 (5 bases). Trimming took off 5 bases at V and 0 bases at J, with 14 bases between the two ends. This CDR3 spans 15 amino acids. In DNA, the CDR3 is TGTGCCAGCAGTCCTGACAGAGGCAGCTCCTACGAGCAGTACTTC. Its translation: CASSPDRGSSYEQYF.

The gene calls are TRBV5-8 and TRBJ2-7, with D unresolved. The V end lost 5 bases, the J end lost 2 bases, and 11 bases lay between the germline ends. This CDR3 contains 13 residues. Germline CDR1 reads SGHTS; CDR2 reads YDEGEE. CDR3 residues: CASSSGSTYEQYF. CDR3 nucleotide sequence: TGTGCCAGCAGTTCCGGATCAACCTACGAGCAGTACTTC.

The chain carries TRBV30 and TRBJ1-1; D not resolved. This CDR3 is built from 14 residues. V was pared by 1 base and J by 1 base, with 10 bases between. CDR1 is GTSNPN and CDR2 is SVGIG in the germline V gene (reference sequence). CDR3 protein: CAWSADTSNTEAFF. For the CDR3, the DNA is TGTGCCTGGAGTGCAGACACTTCGAACACTGAAGCTTTCTTT. Full variable domain (remainder filled in from reference TRBV30 and TRBJ1-1): SQTIHQWPATLVQPVGSPLSLECTVEGTSNPNLYWYRQAAGRGLQLLFYSVGIGQISSEVPQNLSASRPQDRQFILSSKKLLLSDSGFYLCAWSADTSNTEAFFGQGTRLTVV.